Listed here are 7 T cell receptor beta chains from one sample, sequenced in a study of cytomegalovirus exposure and HLA in healthy donors. Method: immunoSEQ multiplex PCR; TCRdb's copy keeps in-frame clones and lacks some. The sample consists of 120,000 or so clones, around nine tenths of them appearing once. Sequences were obtained from PBMCs. The receptors were gathered from a woman under 30 in good health and CMV-seronegative.

This sequence joins TRBV7-2 and TRBJ1-2; the D gene is possibly TRBD1 (5 bases). CDR1 SGHTA and CDR2 FQGNSA come from the germline V gene. The CDR3 consists of 14 residues. Between the trimmed V and J ends, which lost 1 base and 7 bases, there was a span of 13 bases. This CDR3 is CASSLEAREGGYTF. CDR3 in DNA: TGTGCCAGCAGCTTAGAGGCCAGGGAGGGTGGCTACACCTTC.

The DNA of the CDR3 is TGTGCCAGCACAGACAGGGGGCTGAGGGGCACCGGGGAGCTGTTTTTT. Encoded protein: CASTDRGLRGTGELFF. The rearrangement joins TRBV7-6 to TRBJ2-2, with 10 bases that match TRBD1. V gave up 7 bases and J gave up 4 bases; unmatched junction bases: 9. CDR1 and CDR2 from the germline V gene are SGHVS and FNYEAQ. The CDR3 extends over 16 amino acids. Together with reference TRBV7-6 and TRBJ2-2, the CDR3 gives the full variable domain: GAGVSQSPRYKVTKRGQDVALRCDPISGHVSLYWYRQALGQGPEFLTYFNYEAQQDKSGLPNDRFSAERPEGSISTLTIQRTEQRDSAMYRCASTDRGLRGTGELFFGEGSRLTVL.

The chain recombines TRBV19 with TRBJ1-2, with 8 bases that match TRBD1. The CDR3 extends over 15 amino acids. Germline CDR1 is LNHDA and CDR2 is SQIVND (reference sequence). J gave up 0 bases and V 6 bases, and 6 bases lay outside the gene matches. CDR3 in amino acids: CASRGQGETNYGYTF. In nucleotides, the CDR3 is TGTGCCAGTAGAGGACAGGGAGAAACTAACTATGGCTACACCTTC.

This chain links TRBV6-5 with TRBJ2-5; 7 nucleotides align to TRBD1. Germline V gene lookup returns CDR1 MNHEY and CDR2 SVGAGI. The CDR3 loop spans 12 amino acids. V trimming: 9 bases; J trimming: 2 bases; junction bases outside the gene matches: 3. The CDR3 reads CASSGGQETQYF. The CDR3 coding sequence is TGTGCCAGTTCAGGGGGTCAAGAGACCCAGTACTTC.

The chain links TRBV7-2 to TRBJ2-5, with TRBD2 matching 7 bases. The germline CDR1 and CDR2 sequences are SGHTA and FQGNSA. The CDR3 loop spans 14 amino acids. V trimming: 6 bases; J trimming: 3 bases; junction bases outside the gene matches: 7. CDR3 nucleotide sequence: TGTGCCAGCAGAGCGCCGGGAGGCGAAGAGACCCAGTACTTC. It yields the protein CASRAPGGEETQYF.

The chain combines TRBV2 with TRBJ2-1, with D possibly TRBD2 on 5 matching bases. The CDR3 sequence is 12 residues long. Germline values: CDR1 SNHLY, CDR2 FYNNEI. Trimming took off 6 bases at V and 5 bases at J, with 8 bases between the two ends. In DNA, the CDR3 is TGTGCCAGCAGCGGACTGAACAATGAGCAGTTCTTC. This gives the protein CASSGLNNEQFF.

The sample holds one count of this clone. This chain connects TRBV5-6 to TRBJ1-4; D might be TRBD1 (6 bases). The CDR3 has 14 amino acids. The germline CDR1 and CDR2 sequences are SGHDT and YYEEEE. The V and J ends lost 3 bases and 7 bases respectively, with 13 bases between them. The CDR3 DNA reads TGTGCCAGCAGCTCAGGGGCCAGGGGTGAAAAACTGTTTTTT. Its protein is CASSSGARGEKLFF.